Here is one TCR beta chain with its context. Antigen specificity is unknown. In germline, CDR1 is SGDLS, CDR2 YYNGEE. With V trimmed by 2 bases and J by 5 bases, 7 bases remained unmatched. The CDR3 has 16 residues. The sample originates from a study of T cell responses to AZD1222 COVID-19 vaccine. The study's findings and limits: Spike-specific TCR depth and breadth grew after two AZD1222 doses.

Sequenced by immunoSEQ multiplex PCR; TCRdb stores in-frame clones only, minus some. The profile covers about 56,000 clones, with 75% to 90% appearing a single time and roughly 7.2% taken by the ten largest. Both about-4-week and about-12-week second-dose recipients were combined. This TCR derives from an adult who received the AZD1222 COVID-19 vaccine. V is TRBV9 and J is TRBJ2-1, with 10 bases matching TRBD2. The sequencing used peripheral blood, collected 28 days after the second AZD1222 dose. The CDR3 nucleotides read TGTGCCAGCAGCGTGCGCCGGACTAGCGGTGACAATGAGCAGTTCTTC. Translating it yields CASSVRRTSGDNEQFF.